These T cell receptor beta chains were read from a single sample in a study of T cell responses to AZD1222 COVID-19 vaccine. The protocol was immunoSEQ multiplex PCR, while the TCRdb copy is restricted to in-frame clones and leaves out a portion. The sample yields 110,000 to 150,000 clones, more than 70% seen once. The source was peripheral blood, collected 28 days after the second AZD1222 dose. The receptors originated from an adult who received the AZD1222 COVID-19 vaccine. The CDR3 runs from the conserved cysteine through the conserved F or W. D genes are given only for firm matches. Rows may omit the clone size; those that give it use once, few, many or a size class.

>TRBV24-1|TRBJ2-5|.|TRBD2
TGTGCCACCAGTAATAGCGGGGGGGGTGAGACCCAGTACTTC
CATSNSGGGETQYF
>TRBV5-1|TRBJ2-3|once|.
TGCGCCAGCAGCTTGATGGGCACAGATACGCAGTATTTT
CASSLMGTDTQYF
>TRBV5-4|TRBJ1-2|once|.
TGTGCCAGCAGCTTGGACAGGGACCTCGGCTACACCTTC
CASSLDRDLGYTF
>TRBV4-1|TRBJ2-2|.|TRBD1
TGCGCCAGCAGCCAAGATCCCAGGACAGGGGTCACCGGGGAGCTGTTTTTT
CASSQDPRTGVTGELFF
>TRBV6-5|TRBJ1-4|.|.
TGTGCCAGCAGCCAACAGGGAGGGGGTGAAAAACTGTTTTTT
CASSQQGGGEKLFF
>TRBV10-2|TRBJ2-7|.|TRBD2
TGCGCCAGCAGTGAGTCCGGCGGGGGGGTGTTTGACGGGCAGTACTTC
CASSESGGGVFDGQYF
>TRBV3-1/TRBV3-2|TRBJ1-2|.|.
TGTGCCAGCAGCCAATCAGAGAATGGCTACACCTTC
CASSQSENGYTF
>TRBV20-1|TRBJ2-7|.|TRBD2
TGCAGTGCTAGTGGCGGGGGGGTATACGAGCAGTACTTC
CSASGGGVYEQYF
>TRBV5-6|TRBJ1-4|.|.
TGTGCCAGCAGCTTGGGCGATTTAGATGAAAAACTGTTTTTT
CASSLGDLDEKLFF
>TRBV19|TRBJ2-5|.|TRBD2
TGTGCCAGTAGTACCGGACTAGCTGAGACCCAGTACTTC
CASSTGLAETQYF
>TRBV28|TRBJ1-5|.|.
TGTGCCAGCAGTTTAAGTGTTCAGCCCCAGCATTTT
CASSLSVQPQHF
>TRBV4-1|TRBJ2-2|once|TRBD1
TGCGCCAGCAGCCAAGGACAGGGACGCACCGGGGAGCTGTTTTTT
CASSQGQGRTGELFF
>TRBV19|TRBJ2-7|.|.
TGTGCCAGTAGTATATGGACGCGGGACAGCTCCTACGAGCAGTACTTC
CASSIWTRDSSYEQYF
>TRBV4-1|TRBJ1-2|.|.
TGCGCCAGCAGCCAAAGGGAAGGGGTTGGTTATGGCTACACCTTC
CASSQREGVGYGYTF
>TRBV19|TRBJ1-1|.|.
TGTGCCAGTCTGAATCTGGTGCGCACTGAAGCTTTCTTT
CASLNLVRTEAFF
>TRBV6-5|TRBJ2-2|.|.
TGTGCCAGCATGCGGAGGGTGGCCGGGGAGCTGTTTTTT
CASMRRVAGELFF
>TRBV6-5|TRBJ1-6|.|.
TGTGCCAGCACCCTAGGGGGAAGTAATTCACCCCTCCACTTT
CASTLGGSNSPLHF
>TRBV29-1|TRBJ2-1|.|.
TGCAGCGCCCGCAATCCGGGACTCTCCAATGAGCAGTTCTTC
CSARNPGLSNEQFF
>TRBV5-4|TRBJ2-3|.|TRBD2
TGTGCCAGCAGCTCCACCGGAGCCGGGACTAGAGGGGGTGATACGCAGTATTTT
CASSSTGAGTRGGDTQYF
>TRBV10-3|TRBJ1-1|.|.
TGTGCCATCAGTGACCCCTACCGGGACGACCTGAACACTGAAGCTTTCTTT
CAISDPYRDDLNTEAFF
>TRBV30|TRBJ2-2|once|.
TGTGCCTCCCAAACCACCACCGGGGAGCTGTTTTTT
CASQTTTGELFF
>TRBV7-9|TRBJ2-4|.|.
TGTGCCAGCAGCCCTACCCTAGGCATTCAGTACTTC
CASSPTLGIQYF
>TRBV15|TRBJ1-3|.|.
TGTGCCACCAGCAGAGATCTGTTGCAGGGCCGCGGCGGAAACACCATATATTTT
CATSRDLLQGRGGNTIYF
>TRBV7-2|TRBJ1-2|.|.
TGTGCCAGCAGCTTCGTGATGGGTCAGCCTAACTATGGCTACACCTTC
CASSFVMGQPNYGYTF
>TRBV9|TRBJ2-2|.|TRBD1
TGTGCCAGCAGCGTAGTAGGAGACAGGGGTTCCGGGGAGCTGTTTTTT
CASSVVGDRGSGELFF
>TRBV11-3|TRBJ2-2|.|TRBD1
TGTGCCAGCAGCTTGACAGGGACGAACACCGGGGAGCTGTTTTTT
CASSLTGTNTGELFF